This T cell receptor (beta chain) was sequenced for a study of shared clonotypes between healthy human individuals. Study summary: Sampling drew on donors who were a couple of women and a few men aged 18 to 49. Study-wide results and caveats: A reduction in generation probabilities was seen for non-shared clonotypes relative to those shared by all four donors.

Germline V gene data show CDR1 as SQVTM and CDR2 as ANQGSEA. Between the trimmed V and J ends, which lost 1 base and 3 bases, there was a span of 13 bases. The CDR3 loop spans 14 amino acids. In the original processing: Filtering of immunoSEQ junctional sequences could not match full-length read filtering. Repertoires were generated with immunoSEQ multiplex PCR, while TCRdb's copy carries only in-frame clones and drops some. V, J and clone size reflect that table, while D and trimming were determined from the DNA. The table shows 800,000 or so clones, with 90% to 97% occurring only once. Positively selected for CCR7, the CD45RO-negative cells used as naive CD8 cells excluded terminally differentiated effector memory CD45RA+ cells. Concerning this clone: Its antigen is as yet unknown.

The sequenced sample consisted of naive CD8+ T cells sorted from blood. The sequence was collected from a man aged 25 to 40 in good health. The V gene is TRBV29-1, the J gene TRBJ2-7; no definite D call. This CDR3 is CSVEGSYGGYEQYF. CDR3 coding DNA: TGCAGCGTTGAAGGGTCCTATGGCGGCTACGAGCAGTACTTC.